The 30 T cell receptor beta chains listed next were all sequenced from one sample in a study of CXCR3-negative and CXCR3-positive naive CD8 T cells. Whole-study results and caveats: Higher TRB CDR3 hydrophobicity marked CXCR3-positive naive cells relative to CXCR3-negative naive cells.

Antigens for these TCRs are unknown. The authors prepared UMI-labeled TRB cDNA libraries by 5' RACE. No DNA is given; TCRdb re-called the 5' RACE reads and lists each CDR3 protein once. Recorded for this sample: about 120,000 distinct CDR3 sequences. The material sequenced was naive CXCR3+ CD8+ T cells from blood. Sample subset: CD45RO-CCR7+CD27+CD95- naive CD8+ T cells expressing CXCR3 (TNR3+). These receptor sequences come from a human donor in good health. Some clones in this sample may be carry-over from other donors' samples.

The J gene is TRBJ1-5, the V gene TRBV9. The CDR3 has 14 residues. Germline V gene sequence: CDR1 SGDLS, CDR2 YYNGEE. The CDR3 sequence: CASGVGSGNQPQHF.

The chain employs TRBV5-6 and TRBJ2-1. The CDR3 is 14 residues long. Germline CDR1 reads SGHDT; CDR2 reads YYEEEE. The CDR3 region is CASSFLGVYNEQFF.

CDR3 loop: CSVYAGLKNIQYF. This chain connects TRBV29-1 to TRBJ2-4. This CDR3 spans 13 amino acids. From germline, CDR1 is SQVTM and CDR2 ANQGSEA.

This CDR3 reads CASSGAGTGELFF. The chain is built from TRBV9 and TRBJ2-2. CDR1 is SGDLS, CDR2 YYNGEE, per germline. The CDR3 has 13 residues.

V gene TRBV27 combines with J gene TRBJ2-2; TCRdb reports TRBD2, a call that lacks DNA to check it against. The CDR3 extends over 15 amino acids. Germline V gives CDR1 MNHEY, CDR2 SMNVEV (reference sequence). CDR3 amino acids: CATSVFSGRAGELFF.

This chain connects TRBV12-3 or TRBV12-4 to TRBJ2-2; there is no DNA to check the TCRdb D call of TRBD2. The CDR3 loop spans 18 amino acids. This CDR3 is CASSSTWLRGGNTGELFF.

The chain links TRBV28 to TRBJ2-7; TCRdb reports TRBD1, a call that lacks DNA to check it against. The CDR3 contains 14 residues. Germline-derived CDR1 and CDR2 are MDHEN and SYDVKM. Here the CDR3 reads CASSSWAGGVKQYF.

The rearrangement uses TRBV12-3 or TRBV12-4 and TRBJ2-5. The CDR3 runs 14 residues. CDR3 loop: CASSLGLLEETQYF.

The chain is built from TRBV19 and TRBJ1-1; absent DNA, TCRdb's TRBD1 call cannot be checked. Germline V CDR1 and CDR2: LNHDA, SQIVND (reference sequence). The CDR3 covers 13 residues. The CDR3 loop is CASSTGSNTEAFF.

The chain employs TRBV29-1 and TRBJ2-3. From germline, CDR1 is SQVTM and CDR2 ANQGSEA. This CDR3 has 13 residues. The chain's CDR3 is CSVDRTRTDTQYF.

The genes are TRBV5-1 and TRBJ2-3. Germline-derived CDR1 and CDR2 are SGHRS and YFSETQ. The CDR3 has 15 amino acids. CDR3 in amino acids: CASSPEVPSTDTQYF.

The rearrangement links TRBV7-8 to TRBJ2-1. This CDR3 has 12 residues. CDR1 and CDR2 (germline): SGHVS, FQNEAQ. Here the CDR3 reads CASSLGVGEEFF.

This CDR3 is CASSLVPGYNQPQHF. V and J are TRBV5-4 and TRBJ1-5; TCRdb outputs TRBD1, but without DNA this stays unchecked. The germline CDR1 and CDR2 sequences are SGHNT and YYREEE (reference sequence). The CDR3 runs to 15 residues.

Here the CDR3 reads CASSDGLAPVAQYF. The chain has TRBV7-9 and TRBJ2-7; TCRdb indicates TRBD2, and absent DNA this call remains unverified. There are 14 residues in the CDR3. The germline gives CDR1 SEHNR, CDR2 FQNEAQ (reference sequence).

V gene TRBV7-9 combines with J gene TRBJ1-2; TCRdb's assignment of TRBD1 cannot be checked, as there is no DNA. The germline V gene encodes CDR1 SEHNR and CDR2 FQNEAQ (reference sequence). The CDR3 contains 14 residues. The CDR3 region is CASSLAAGIYGYTF.

The rearrangement links TRBV29-1 to TRBJ2-1. The length of the CDR3 is 15 residues. Germline assignment: CDR1 SQVTM and CDR2 ANQGSEA. CDR3: CSVEGTDSSYNEQFF.

The V gene is TRBV12-3 or TRBV12-4, the J gene TRBJ2-7; TCRdb's assignment of TRBD2 cannot be checked, as there is no DNA. CDR3 length: 15 residues. The chain's CDR3 is CASSPALAGAYEQYF.

The rearrangement joins TRBV2 to TRBJ2-5; TCRdb designates TRBD2, a call that cannot be tested without DNA. The CDR3 spans 13 residues. Looked up from germline, CDR1 is SNHLY and CDR2 is FYNNEI. CDR3 residues: CASRAGGTETQYF.

J is TRBJ2-7 and V is TRBV20-1; TCRdb's assignment of TRBD1 cannot be checked, as there is no DNA. Germline V gives CDR1 DFQATT, CDR2 SNEGSKA (reference sequence). This CDR3 has 15 residues. The CDR3 sequence is CSARKTGTGDHEQYF.

The rearrangement uses TRBV20-1 and TRBJ2-7; no DNA is available, so the TRBD2 call from TCRdb remains unchecked. CDR3 size: 14 residues. Germline loops: CDR1 DFQATT, CDR2 SNEGSKA (reference sequence). The chain's CDR3 is CSARTSGLSYEQYF.

The chain has TRBV28 and TRBJ2-7; the D gene TCRdb calls, TRBD2, cannot be checked with no DNA. This CDR3 contains 13 residues. Looked up from germline, CDR1 is MDHEN and CDR2 is SYDVKM. This CDR3 reads CASKEGYNYEQYF.

CDR3 sequence reads: CASSLGGGPLYEQYF. The rearrangement joins TRBV7-6 to TRBJ2-7; TCRdb picks TRBD2, but there is no DNA to check that call. From germline, CDR1 is SGHVS and CDR2 FNYEAQ. The CDR3 has 15 residues.

The chain recombines TRBV5-1 with TRBJ2-5; without DNA, the TCRdb call of TRBD1 cannot be checked. In germline, CDR1 is SGHRS, CDR2 YFSETQ. This CDR3 is built from 15 residues. The CDR3 is CASSSYPGQAETQYF.

The chain has TRBV3-1 and TRBJ2-5; TCRdb indicates TRBD1, and absent DNA this call remains unverified. There are 15 residues in the CDR3. From germline, CDR1 is LGHDT and CDR2 YNNKEL (reference sequence). This CDR3 is CASTTGGLYQETQYF.

This chain joins TRBV29-1 and TRBJ2-2; lacking DNA, the TRBD1 call made by TCRdb goes unchecked. Looked up from germline, CDR1 is SQVTM and CDR2 is ANQGSEA. The CDR3 loop spans 12 amino acids. The CDR3 sequence: CSVDQRGGELFF.

The chain couples TRBV6-5 to TRBJ2-2; without DNA, the TCRdb call of TRBD2 cannot be checked. Germline V CDR1 and CDR2: MNHEY, SVGAGI. The CDR3 consists of 19 residues. CDR3 sequence reads: CASRESEREGHSNTGELFF.

The chain couples TRBV15 to TRBJ2-5; TCRdb's assignment of TRBD1 cannot be checked, as there is no DNA. The CDR3 runs to 14 residues. The V gene's germline CDR1 is LNHNV and CDR2 YYDKDF (reference sequence). This CDR3 reads CATSSEGAQETQYF.

The V gene is TRBV10-3, the J gene TRBJ2-7; no DNA is available, so the TRBD1 call from TCRdb remains unchecked. CDR3 size: 15 residues. The germline CDR1 and CDR2 sequences are ENHRY and SYGVKD. CDR3 sequence: CAISESIGQSYEQYF.

The chain joins TRBV7-8 to TRBJ2-7; TCRdb designates TRBD1, a call that cannot be tested without DNA. The CDR3 is 14 residues long. Germline V gives CDR1 SGHVS, CDR2 FQNEAQ. Here the CDR3 reads CASGSRQGYREQYF.

The genes are TRBV12-3 or TRBV12-4 and TRBJ1-5. The CDR3 extends over 15 amino acids. Here the CDR3 reads CASSRTNSGAGPQHF.